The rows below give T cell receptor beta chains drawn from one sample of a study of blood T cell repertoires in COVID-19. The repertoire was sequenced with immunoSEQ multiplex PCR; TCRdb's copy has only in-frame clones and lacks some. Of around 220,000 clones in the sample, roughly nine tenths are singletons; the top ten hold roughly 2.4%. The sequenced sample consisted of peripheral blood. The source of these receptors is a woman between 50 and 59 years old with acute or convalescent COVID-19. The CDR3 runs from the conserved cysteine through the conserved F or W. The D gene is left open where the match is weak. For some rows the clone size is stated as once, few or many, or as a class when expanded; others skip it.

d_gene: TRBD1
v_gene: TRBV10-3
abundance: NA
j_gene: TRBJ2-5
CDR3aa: CAINPGQGGWETQYF
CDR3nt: TGTGCCATCAACCCGGGACAGGGAGGATGGGAGACCCAGTACTTC

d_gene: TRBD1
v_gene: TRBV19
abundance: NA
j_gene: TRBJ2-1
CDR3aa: CASSTDTGAASSYNEQFF
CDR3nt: TGTGCCAGTAGTACCGACACAGGGGCGGCGAGCTCCTACAATGAGCAGTTCTTC

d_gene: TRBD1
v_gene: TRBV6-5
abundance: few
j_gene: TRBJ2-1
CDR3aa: CASRNRDRVGNEQFF
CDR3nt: TGTGCCAGCAGAAACCGGGACAGGGTTGGAAATGAGCAGTTCTTC

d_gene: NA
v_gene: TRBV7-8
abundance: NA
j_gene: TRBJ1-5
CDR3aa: CASSLGAGLFTLGGNSNQPQHF
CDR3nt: TGTGCCAGCAGCTTAGGGGCCGGGCTCTTTACTTTGGGGGGAAATAGCAATCAGCCCCAGCATTTT

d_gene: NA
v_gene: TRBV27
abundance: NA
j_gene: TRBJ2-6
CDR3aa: CASRDTSSGANVLTF
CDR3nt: TGTGCCAGCCGGGACACCAGCTCTGGGGCCAACGTCCTGACTTTC

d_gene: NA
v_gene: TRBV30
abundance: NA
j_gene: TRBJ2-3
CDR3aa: CAWSALASFTDTQYF
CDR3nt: TGTGCCTGGAGTGCCCTAGCGAGTTTCACAGATACGCAGTATTTT

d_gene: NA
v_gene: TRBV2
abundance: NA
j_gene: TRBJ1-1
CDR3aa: CASRHDGGNTEAFF
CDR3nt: TGTGCCAGCAGACACGACGGAGGGAACACTGAAGCTTTCTTT

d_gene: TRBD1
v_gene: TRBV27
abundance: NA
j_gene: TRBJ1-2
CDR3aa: CASSPQPGQFYGYTF
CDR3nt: TGTGCCAGCAGTCCGCAACCGGGACAGTTCTATGGCTACACCTTC

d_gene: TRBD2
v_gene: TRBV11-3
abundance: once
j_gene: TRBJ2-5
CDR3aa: CASSLRTSGKGETQYF
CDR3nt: TGTGCCAGCAGCTTAAGGACTAGCGGGAAGGGGGAGACCCAGTACTTC

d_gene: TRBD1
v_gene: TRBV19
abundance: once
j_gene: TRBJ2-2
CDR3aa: CASSLLSVGTGAGELFF
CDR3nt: TGTGCCAGTAGCCTCCTATCGGTAGGGACAGGGGCCGGGGAGCTGTTTTTT

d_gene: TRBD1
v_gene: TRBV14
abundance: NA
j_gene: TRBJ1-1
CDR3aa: CASSRDRNTEAFF
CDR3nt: TGTGCCAGCAGTCGGGACAGAAACACTGAAGCTTTCTTT

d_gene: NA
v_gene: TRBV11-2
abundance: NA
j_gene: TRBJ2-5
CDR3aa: CASSRQETQYF
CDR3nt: TGTGCCAGCAGCCGGCAAGAGACCCAGTACTTC

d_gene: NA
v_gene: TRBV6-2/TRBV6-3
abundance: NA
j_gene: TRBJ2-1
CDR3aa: CASSYSIPNNEQFF
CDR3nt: TGTGCCAGCAGTTACTCAATACCTAACAATGAGCAGTTCTTC

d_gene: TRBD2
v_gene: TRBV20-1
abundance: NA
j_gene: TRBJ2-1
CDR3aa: CSASSRERMDEQFF
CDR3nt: TGCAGTGCTAGTTCGCGGGAGAGAATGGATGAGCAGTTCTTC

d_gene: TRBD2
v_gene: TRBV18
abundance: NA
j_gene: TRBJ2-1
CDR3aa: CASSPPGTSAERDEQFF
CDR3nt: TGTGCCAGCTCACCACCGGGGACTAGCGCCGAGCGGGATGAGCAGTTCTTC

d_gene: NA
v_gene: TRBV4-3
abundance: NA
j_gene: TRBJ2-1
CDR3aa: CASSHRDFGNEQFF
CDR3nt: TGCGCCAGCAGCCACCGGGACTTCGGGAATGAGCAGTTCTTC

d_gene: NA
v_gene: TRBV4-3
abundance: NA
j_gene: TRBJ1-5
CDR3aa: CASSQETGQPQHF
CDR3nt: TGCGCCAGCAGCCAAGAGACTGGTCAGCCCCAGCATTTT

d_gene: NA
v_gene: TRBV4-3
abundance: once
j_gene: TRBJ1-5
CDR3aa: CASSPGHPRGGYSNQPQHF
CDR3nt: TGCGCCAGCAGTCCGGGTCACCCTCGTGGTGGTTATAGCAATCAGCCCCAGCATTTT

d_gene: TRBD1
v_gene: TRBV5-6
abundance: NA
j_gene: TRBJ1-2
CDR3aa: CASSRQGEGAVLYGYTF
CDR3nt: TGTGCCAGCAGCCGACAGGGGGAGGGGGCAGTCCTCTATGGCTACACCTTC

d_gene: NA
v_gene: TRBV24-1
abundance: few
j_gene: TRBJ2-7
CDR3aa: CATSDYFSYEQYF
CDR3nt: TGTGCCACCAGTGACTACTTCTCCTACGAGCAGTACTTC

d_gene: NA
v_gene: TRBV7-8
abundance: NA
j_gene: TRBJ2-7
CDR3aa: CASSLGRVYEQYF
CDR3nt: TGTGCCAGCAGCTTAGGACGGGTCTACGAGCAGTACTTC

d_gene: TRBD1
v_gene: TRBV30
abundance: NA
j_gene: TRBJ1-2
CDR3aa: CAWSIKDRGSYGYTF
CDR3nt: TGTGCCTGGAGCATAAAGGACAGGGGTAGCTATGGCTACACCTTC

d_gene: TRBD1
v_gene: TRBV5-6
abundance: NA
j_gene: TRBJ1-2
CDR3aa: CASSLYPGQGNYGYTF
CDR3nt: TGTGCCAGCAGCTTGTATCCGGGACAGGGAAACTATGGCTACACCTTC

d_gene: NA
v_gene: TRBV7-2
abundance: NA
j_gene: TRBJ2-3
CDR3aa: CASSLFTDTQYF
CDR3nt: TGTGCCAGCAGCCTTTTCACAGATACGCAGTATTTT

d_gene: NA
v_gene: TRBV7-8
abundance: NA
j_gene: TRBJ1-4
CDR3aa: CASSIRENEKLFF
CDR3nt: TGTGCCAGCAGCATCAGGGAAAATGAAAAACTGTTTTTT

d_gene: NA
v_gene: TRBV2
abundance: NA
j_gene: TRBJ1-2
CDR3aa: CASSFHGPSRLGGYTF
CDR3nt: TGTGCCAGCAGTTTTCATGGGCCATCAAGACTAGGCGGCTACACCTTC

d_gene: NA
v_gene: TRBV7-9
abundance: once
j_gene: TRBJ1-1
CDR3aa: CASSGNRAEAFF
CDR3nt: TGTGCCAGCAGCGGTAACAGGGCTGAAGCTTTCTTT